This T cell receptor (beta chain) was recovered during a study of CD8 T cells in ankylosing spondylitis. MiXCR, run by TCRdb on the 5' RACE reads, gives a single entry per CDR3 protein. The data hold a few hundred thousand distinct CDR3 sequences, with 20% observed a single time. This receptor was identified in a male donor with ankylosing spondylitis or in good health (not recorded which). The sequencing sample was made of blood, either unsorted or a sorted T cell fraction (not recorded which).

The CDR3 coding sequence is TGTGCCAGCAGTCTACTTAGCCGGGACACCTACAATGAGCAGTTCTTC. Encoded protein: CASSLLSRDTYNEQFF. This chain connects TRBV6-5 to TRBJ2-1, with D perhaps matching TRBD1 (6 bases). This CDR3 has 16 amino acids. The V end was cut by 5 bases, the J end by 2 bases, with 16 bases between. Germline V lookup: CDR1 MNHEY, CDR2 SVGAGI.